The 9 T cell receptor beta chains presented below share a single source sample, sequenced in a study of cytomegalovirus exposure and HLA in healthy donors (dated by TCRdb to 2015 to 2018). Library construction relied on the immunoSEQ multiplex PCR assay. TCRdb's version of the immuneACCESS table is confined to in-frame rearrangements and falls short of the full clone set. An unresolved V gene accounts for under half of the shortfall where checked; the remainder is of unknown origin. This sample has roughly 300,000 clones in its table, and about 85% of those were observed once. Of the sample, roughly 1.2% falls within the top ten clones. The material sequenced was PBMCs. The receptors stem from a woman in her twenties or thirties in good health and CMV-seropositive.

This clone has more than one count but fewer than ten. The rearrangement joins TRBV7-2 to TRBJ2-3; TRBD2 matches at 14 bases. The germline V gene encodes CDR1 SGHTA and CDR2 FQGNSA. V shed 1 base, J shed 1 base, and the junction held 1 base outside the gene matches. The CDR3 covers 17 residues. The DNA of the CDR3 is TGTGCCAGCAGCTTAGGGGGACTAGCGGGAGGCACAGATACGCAGTATTTT. As protein: CASSLGGLAGGTDTQYF. The variable domain in full, completed from reference TRBV7-2 and TRBJ2-3, reads GAGVSQSPSNKVTEKGKDVELRCDPISGHTALYWYRQSLGQGLEFLIYFQGNSAPDKSGLPSDRFSAERTGGSVSTLTIQRTQQEDSAVYLCASSLGGLAGGTDTQYFGPGTRLTVL.

This clone was detected only a few times. The chain combines TRBV15 with TRBJ1-6; the D gene is possibly TRBD1 (5 bases). V lost 3 bases and J lost 8, with 17 bases in between. The CDR3 covers 16 residues. The germline V gene encodes CDR1 LNHNV and CDR2 YYDKDF (reference sequence). The CDR3 sequence is CATSSRDSQADSPLHF. The CDR3 DNA follows: TGTGCCACCAGCAGCAGGGACTCTCAAGCGGATTCACCCCTCCACTTT.

The V gene is TRBV20-1, the J gene TRBJ2-2; no clear D gene. The germline V gene encodes CDR1 DFQATT and CDR2 SNEGSKA (reference sequence). Trimming removed 6 bases at V and 5 bases at J, with 7 bases between. The CDR3 sequence is 11 residues long. The CDR3: CSAPRTGELFF. The CDR3 DNA is TGCAGTGCCCCACGAACCGGGGAGCTGTTTTTT.

The chain joins TRBV5-1 to TRBJ2-1; D gene ambiguous. Germline CDR1 reads SGHRS; CDR2 reads YFSETQ. CDR3 length equals 15 residues. The germline V and J ends were trimmed by 0 bases and 7 bases, with 14 bases remaining between them. The CDR3 coding sequence is TGCGCCAGCAGCTTGGGTGAAGCCGGAACGAATGAGCAGTTCTTC. Protein: CASSLGEAGTNEQFF.

This chain connects TRBV5-1 to TRBJ2-7; 10 bases fit TRBD2. The CDR3 extends over 14 amino acids. V was clipped by 3 bases and J by 7 bases; unmatched bases: 7. Germline CDR1 reads SGHRS; CDR2 reads YFSETQ. CDR3 loop: CASSSDSGRSEQYF. CDR3 DNA: TGCGCCAGCAGCTCCGATAGCGGGAGGAGTGAGCAGTACTTC. Full variable domain (remainder filled in from reference TRBV5-1 and TRBJ2-7): KAGVTQTPRYLIKTRGQQVTLSCSPISGHRSVSWYQQTPGQGLQFLFEYFSETQRNKGNFPGRFSGRQFSNSRSEMNVSTLELGDSALYLCASSSDSGRSEQYFGPGTRLTVT.

J is TRBJ2-1 and V is TRBV7-9; TRBD1 aligns across 8 bases. This CDR3 spans 14 amino acids. J was trimmed by 7 bases and V by 5 bases; bases with no gene match: 7. Germline CDR1 is SEHNR and CDR2 is FQNEAQ (reference sequence). CDR3: CASSIGTGGNEQFF. The DNA of the CDR3 is TGTGCCAGCAGCATCGGGACAGGCGGGAATGAGCAGTTCTTC.

The V call is TRBV13, the J call TRBJ2-2, with no clear D. CDR3 size: 13 residues. Germline values: CDR1 PRHDT, CDR2 FYEKMQ (reference sequence). The V gene lost 3 bases and the J gene lost 3 bases, with 5 bases spanning the gap. The CDR3 loop reads CASSFGYTGELFF. The DNA for the CDR3 is TGTGCCAGCAGCTTCGGTTACACCGGGGAGCTGTTTTTT.

V and J are TRBV14 and TRBJ2-3; D is perhaps TRBD2 (6 bases). This CDR3 contains 16 residues. Germline V CDR1 and CDR2: SGHDN, FVKESK. V was pared by 1 base and J by 4 bases, with 15 bases between. CDR3 nucleotide sequence: TGTGCCAGCAGCCAAGGAACCGGGAGCGGAGCAGATACGCAGTATTTT. Translation gives CASSQGTGSGADTQYF. The full variable domain, rest sourced from reference TRBV14 and TRBJ2-3, is EAGVTQFPSHSVIEKGQTVTLRCDPISGHDNLYWYRRVMGKEIKFLLHFVKESKQDESGMPNNRFLAERTGGTYSTLKVQPAELEDSGVYFCASSQGTGSGADTQYFGPGTRLTVL.

The chain carries TRBV10-2 and TRBJ1-2, with a possible D match to TRBD1 (5 bases). Germline V gives CDR1 WSHSY, CDR2 SAAADI. Trimming took 3 bases from V and 4 from J, leaving 12 bases between them. This CDR3 has 14 amino acids. The CDR3 protein is CASSEGGDRYGYTF. CDR3 DNA: TGCGCCAGCAGTGAAGGAGGGGATCGCTATGGCTACACCTTC.